The 24 T cell receptor beta chains presented below share a single source sample, sequenced in a study of early T cells in non-severe SARS-CoV-2 infection. In TCRdb, the 5' RACE reads were re-called with MiXCR into one record per CDR3 protein. The table includes about 36,000 distinct CDR3 sequences, 3.9% detected once. What was sequenced was whole blood. The source is an adult who was a healthcare worker with PCR-confirmed SARS-CoV-2 infection or an uninfected control (not recorded which).

This clonotype was counted ten times or more. CDR3 in amino acids: CSVEGLAGVGPADTQYF. CDR3 DNA: TGCAGCGTTGAAGGACTAGCGGGAGTTGGGCCAGCAGATACGCAGTATTTT. This chain uses TRBV29-1 with TRBJ2-3; 12 nucleotides line up with TRBD2. The V gene end was trimmed by 1 base and the J gene end by 4 bases; junction bases not matched to a gene: 9. The V gene's germline CDR1 is SQVTM and CDR2 ANQGSEA. This CDR3 region has 17 residues.

This clonotype was observed many times. V usage is TRBV6-6 and J usage is TRBJ1-4, with TRBD1 identical over 10 bases. Germline CDR1 MNHNY, CDR2 SVGAGI (reference sequence). There are 14 residues in the CDR3. V lost 7 bases to trimming and J lost 4 bases; unmatched junction nucleotides: 3. CDR3: CASNGQGGNEKLFF. Here the CDR3 DNA reads TGTGCCAGCAATGGACAGGGGGGTAATGAAAAACTGTTTTTT.

Judged by abundance, this clonotype is medium-sized (0.01 to 0.1%). The genes are TRBV14 and TRBJ2-1; 10 nucleotides match TRBD2. With V trimmed by 0 bases and J by 8 bases, 7 bases remained unmatched. CDR3 length: 16 residues. CDR1 is SGHDN, CDR2 FVKESK, per germline. The CDR3 region has the DNA TGTGCCAGCAGCCAAGATGAGTCTAGCGGGAGTCATGAGCAGTTCTTC. It codes for CASSQDESSGSHEQFF.

This clonotype was recorded at least ten times. The chain recombines TRBV6-2 or TRBV6-3 with TRBJ1-1; D may be TRBD1 (5 bases). The CDR3 sequence is 18 residues long. Germline CDR1 reads MNHEY; CDR2 reads SVGEGT. The germline V and J ends were trimmed by 5 bases and 2 bases, with 24 bases remaining between them. CDR3 residues: CASSPGTFPKGTNTEAFF. The CDR3 nucleotides read TGTGCCAGCAGTCCCGGAACCTTTCCTAAAGGGACTAACACTGAAGCTTTCTTT.

The table lists this clonotype with many counts. The chain's CDR3 is CASSLMPLGVRGSNQPQHF. Written as DNA, the CDR3 is TGTGCCAGCAGTTTAATGCCGCTTGGGGTCAGAGGTAGCAATCAGCCCCAGCATTTT. The gene calls are TRBV12-3 or TRBV12-4 and TRBJ1-5; D is uncertain. The CDR3 extends over 19 amino acids. V was shortened by 2 bases and J by 0 bases, with 20 bases between the two germline ends.

This clonotype has ten or more counts. The V and J genes are TRBV6-5 and TRBJ2-1, with D hard to call. Trimming pared 4 bases from V and 5 bases from J, leaving 9 bases between. The CDR3 is made up of 13 amino acids. Germline V gene sequence: CDR1 MNHEY, CDR2 SVGAGI. The CDR3 DNA is TGTGCCAGCAGTTCCCTCGCTAACAATGAGCAGTTCTTC. It specifies CASSSLANNEQFF.

This clonotype was found many times. The chain recombines TRBV10-3 with TRBJ1-5, with D possibly TRBD1 on 6 matching bases. Trimming removed 4 bases from V and 0 bases from J, with 10 bases in between. The CDR3 extends over 15 amino acids. Germline V gives CDR1 ENHRY, CDR2 SYGVKD. The CDR3 DNA reads TGTGCCATCAGTGCGGACAGTTATAGCAATCAGCCCCAGCATTTT. The encoded protein is CAISADSYSNQPQHF.

In this sample, this clonotype turned up many times. The V gene is TRBV5-6, the J gene TRBJ2-7; the D gene could be TRBD1 or TRBD2 (5 bases each). Germline-derived CDR1 and CDR2 are SGHDT and YYEEEE. Between the trimmed V and J ends, which lost 0 bases and 0 bases, there was a span of 16 bases. CDR3 length: 17 amino acids. This chain's CDR3 is CASSLVRAGTASYEQYF. In nucleotides, the CDR3 is TGTGCCAGCAGCTTGGTCAGGGCCGGGACGGCCTCCTACGAGCAGTACTTC.

This clonotype has a count of ten or more. J is TRBJ2-7 and V is TRBV18; 9 bases match TRBD1. The CDR3 is 13 residues long. Germline V CDR1 and CDR2: KGHSH, LQKENI. V shed 3 bases, J shed 6 bases, and the junction held 3 bases outside the gene matches. The CDR3 nucleotides are TGTGCCAGCTCACCGGGACAGGGTACCGAGCAGTACGTC. This encodes CASSPGQGTEQYV.

This clonotype was seen repeatedly, ten times or more. V usage is TRBV7-9 and J usage is TRBJ2-3; D unclear. Germline V lookup: CDR1 SEHNR, CDR2 FQNEAQ (reference sequence). Trimming cost V 3 bases and J 6 bases, with 7 bases left between them. The CDR3 totals 12 residues. In DNA, the CDR3 is TGTGCCAGCAGCTTCGTTAAGGATACGCAGTATTTT. It specifies CASSFVKDTQYF.

This clonotype was recorded at least ten times. The rearrangement joins TRBV20-1 to TRBJ2-7; D remains ambiguous. The V gene's germline CDR1 is DFQATT and CDR2 SNEGSKA (reference sequence). The CDR3 is 15 amino acids. The germline V and J ends were trimmed by 3 bases and 2 bases, with 17 bases remaining between them. The CDR3 nucleotides are TGCAGTGCTAGTGGTAGTACCCTCGGAACCTACGAGCAGTACTTC. It specifies CSASGSTLGTYEQYF.

The sample holds a few counts of this clonotype. The chain carries TRBV6-1 and TRBJ1-5; D not resolved. V dropped 7 bases and J dropped 9 bases, with 10 bases sitting between them. The germline V gene has CDR1 MNHNS and CDR2 SASEGT. This CDR3 is built from 11 residues. DNA for the CDR3: TGTGCCAGCATGGACGCATGGCCCCAGCATTTT. Protein: CASMDAWPQHF.

This chain joins TRBV28 and TRBJ2-1, with 9 bases lining up with TRBD1. The CDR3 is 14 residues long. From germline, CDR1 is MDHEN and CDR2 SYDVKM. V lost 4 bases and J lost 3; bases outside the gene matches: 1. The DNA of the CDR3 is TGTGCCAGCAGTTCGGGACAGGGCTACAATGAGCAGTTCTTC. Residues: CASSSGQGYNEQFF.

This clonotype was seen at least ten times. The V gene is TRBV18, the J gene TRBJ2-7; no definite D call. The CDR3 extends over 12 amino acids. Germline assignment: CDR1 KGHSH and CDR2 LQKENI. The germline V and J ends were trimmed by 4 bases and 2 bases, with 6 bases remaining between them. The DNA for the CDR3 is TGTGCCAGCTCACTCTCTGCCTACGAGCAGTACTTC. Protein sequence: CASSLSAYEQYF.

This clonotype was seen more than once but under ten times. The genes are TRBV6-2 or TRBV6-3 and TRBJ2-5; TRBD1 is a possible D gene (6 bases). Germline CDR1 MNHEY, CDR2 SVGEGT. The CDR3 is 14 residues long. Trimming removed 0 bases from V and 5 bases from J, with 10 bases in between. CDR3 sequence (DNA): TGTGCCAGCAGTTACTCACCTGGGGGCGAGACCCAGTACTTC. Translation gives CASSYSPGGETQYF.

This clonotype came up many times. V and J are TRBV5-5 and TRBJ1-6; 7 nucleotides align to TRBD1. The CDR3 totals 14 residues. Trimming at V came to 0 bases and at J to 7 bases, leaving 1 base not matched to a gene. CDR1 SGHKS and CDR2 YYEKEE come from the germline V gene (reference sequence). The CDR3 coding sequence is TGTGCCAGCAGCTTGGCAGGGGGGAATTCACCCCTCCACTTT. It specifies CASSLAGGNSPLHF.

This clonotype was picked up many times. The rearrangement links TRBV6-2 or TRBV6-3 to TRBJ2-7; a possible D gene is TRBD1 (6 bases). The CDR3 has 15 amino acids. CDR1 and CDR2 (germline): MNHEY, SVGEGT. V lost 5 bases, J lost 5 bases, and 19 bases lay in between. In DNA, the CDR3 is TGTGCCAGCAGTCGCCCCACCGGGACACGGAACGAGCAGTACTTC. Translated, it gives CASSRPTGTRNEQYF.

This clonotype has just a few counts. The CDR3 sequence is CASSDLAGDEQYF. CDR3 nucleotides: TGTGCCAGCAGCGATCTAGCGGGAGACGAGCAGTACTTC. The J gene is TRBJ2-7, the V gene TRBV6-2 or TRBV6-3; 10 positions agree with TRBD2. Trimming at V came to 6 bases and at J to 5 bases, leaving 4 bases not matched to a gene. Germline V gene sequence: CDR1 MNHEY, CDR2 SVGEGT. This CDR3 region has 13 residues.

This clonotype was counted many times. The rearrangement uses TRBV28 and TRBJ2-5; the D is unclear. Germline lookup yields CDR1 MDHEN and CDR2 SYDVKM. This CDR3 is 11 amino acids long. Trimming took off 3 bases at V and 6 bases at J, with 5 bases between the two ends. The CDR3 nucleotides read TGTGCCAGCAGTTTTACACAGACCCAGTACTTC. The encoded protein is CASSFTQTQYF.

This clonotype was found a few times. This may arise from a read error, as a much more abundant clone is one base away. The chain uses TRBV5-4 and TRBJ2-4; possibly TRBD1 for D (6 bases). Trimming pared 1 base from V and 0 bases from J, leaving 20 bases between. Looked up from germline, CDR1 is SGHNT and CDR2 is YYREEE (reference sequence). The CDR3 has 19 residues. DNA for the CDR3: TGTGCCAGCAGCTTGTCCGGGACATGGGTGGGATTAGCCAAAAACATTCAGTACTTC. Translating it yields CASSLSGTWVGLAKNIQYF.

This clonotype was found many times. The rearrangement joins TRBV19 to TRBJ1-2; TRBD1 agrees at 7 bases. V lost 4 bases, J lost 0 bases, and 8 bases stayed unmatched. Looked up from germline, CDR1 is LNHDA and CDR2 is SQIVND (reference sequence). The CDR3 totals 16 residues. CDR3 coding DNA: TGTGCCAGTAGTAACCCAGGGACAGCAACTAACTATGGCTACACCTTC. Translation gives CASSNPGTATNYGYTF.

This clonotype was recorded at least ten times. CDR3 in DNA: TGTGCCAGTAGAGATAGCGGGAGACGCTGTTTCTTC. Protein product: CASRDSGRRCFF. J is TRBJ2-1 and V is TRBV19, with 9 bases fitting TRBD2. With 6 bases clipped from V and 16 bases from J, the junction kept 10 bases outside the gene matches. Germline loops: CDR1 LNHDA, CDR2 SQIVND (reference sequence). CDR3 length equals 12 residues. The variable domain in full, with the rest retrieved from reference TRBV19 and TRBJ2-1, is DGGITQSPKYLFRKEGQNVTLSCEQNLNHDAMYWYRQDPGQGLRLIYYSQIVNDFQKGDIAEGYSVSREKKESFPLTVTSAQKNPTAFYLCASRDSGRRCFFGPGTRLTVL.

Ten or more counts support this clonotype. The rearrangement uses TRBV7-2 and TRBJ1-4, with TRBD1 as a possible D gene (5 bases). Germline V gives CDR1 SGHTA, CDR2 FQGNSA. V lost 1 base and J lost 8, with 14 bases in between. This CDR3 is built from 15 residues. The CDR3 spells CASSLEWAGTEKLFF. In DNA form, the CDR3 reads TGTGCCAGCAGCTTAGAGTGGGCGGGGACCGAAAAACTGTTTTTT.

This clonotype has more than one count but fewer than ten. This rearrangement joins TRBV11-1 to TRBJ2-3; D is unclear. Germline CDR1 and CDR2: SGHAT and FQDESV (reference sequence). The CDR3 contains 14 residues. V lost 0 bases and J lost 0, with 4 bases in between. CDR3 sequence: CASSLAVSTDTQYF. CDR3 in DNA: TGTGCCAGCAGCTTAGCAGTTAGCACAGATACGCAGTATTTT.